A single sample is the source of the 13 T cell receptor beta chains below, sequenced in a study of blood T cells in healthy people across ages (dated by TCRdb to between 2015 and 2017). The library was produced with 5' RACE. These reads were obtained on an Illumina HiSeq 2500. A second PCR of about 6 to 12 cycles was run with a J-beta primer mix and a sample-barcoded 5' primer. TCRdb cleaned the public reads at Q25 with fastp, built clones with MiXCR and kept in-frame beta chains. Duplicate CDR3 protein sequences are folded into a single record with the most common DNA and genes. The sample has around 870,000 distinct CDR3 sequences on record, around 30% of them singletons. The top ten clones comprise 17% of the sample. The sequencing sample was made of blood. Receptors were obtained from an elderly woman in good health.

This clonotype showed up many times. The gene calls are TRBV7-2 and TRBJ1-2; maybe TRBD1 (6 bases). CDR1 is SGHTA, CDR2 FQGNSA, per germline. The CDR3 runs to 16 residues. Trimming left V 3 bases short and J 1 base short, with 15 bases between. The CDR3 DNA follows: TGTGCCAGCAGCTTCGTGTCAGGGGCGCATAACTATGGCTACACCTTC. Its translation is CASSFVSGAHNYGYTF.

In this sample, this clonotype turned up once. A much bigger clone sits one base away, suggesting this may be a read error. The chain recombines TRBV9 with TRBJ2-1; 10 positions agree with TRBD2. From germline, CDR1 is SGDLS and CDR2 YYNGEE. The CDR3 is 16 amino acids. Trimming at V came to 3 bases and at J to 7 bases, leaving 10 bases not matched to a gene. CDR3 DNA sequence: TGTGCCAGCAGCGGGAACTCGGGACTAGCGAGAAATGAGCAGTTCTTC. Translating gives CASSGNSGLARNEQFF.

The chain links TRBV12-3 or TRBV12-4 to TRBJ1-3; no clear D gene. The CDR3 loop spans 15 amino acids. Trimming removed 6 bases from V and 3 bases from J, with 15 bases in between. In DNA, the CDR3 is TGTGCCAGCAGCCCTAGACCGATTAGTGGAAACACCATATATTTT. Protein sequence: CASSPRPISGNTIYF.

As DNA, the CDR3 is TGTGCCAGCAGCTTACTATCCAGCCGAAGTGAGGAAGCTTTCTTT. Translating gives CASSLLSSRSEEAFF. The rearrangement uses TRBV7-9 and TRBJ1-1; D unresolved. This CDR3 spans 15 amino acids. The germline V gene has CDR1 SEHNR and CDR2 FQNEAQ (reference sequence). Trimming stripped 2 bases from V and 8 bases from J, with 18 bases between. The variable domain in full, with the rest retrieved from reference TRBV7-9 and TRBJ1-1, is DTGVSQNPRHKITKRGQNVTFRCDPISEHNRLYWYRQTLGQGPEFLTYFQNEAQLEKSRLLSDRFSAERPKGSFSTLEIQRTEQGDSAMYLCASSLLSSRSEEAFFGQGTRLTVV.

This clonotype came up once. The DNA of the CDR3 is TGTGCCAGCAATGGTAGCGGGGCCGCAGATACGCAGTATTTT. It specifies CASNGSGAADTQYF. This sequence joins TRBV12-3 or TRBV12-4 and TRBJ2-3; 8 bases line up with TRBD2. The length of the CDR3 is 14 residues. V shed 7 bases, J shed 4 bases, and the junction held 7 bases outside the gene matches.

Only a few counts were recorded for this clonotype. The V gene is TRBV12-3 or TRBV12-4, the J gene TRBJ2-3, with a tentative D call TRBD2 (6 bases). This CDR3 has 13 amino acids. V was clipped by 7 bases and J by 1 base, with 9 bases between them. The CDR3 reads CASKRVGTDTQYF. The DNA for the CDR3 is TGTGCCAGCAAGCGGGTGGGCACAGATACGCAGTATTTT.

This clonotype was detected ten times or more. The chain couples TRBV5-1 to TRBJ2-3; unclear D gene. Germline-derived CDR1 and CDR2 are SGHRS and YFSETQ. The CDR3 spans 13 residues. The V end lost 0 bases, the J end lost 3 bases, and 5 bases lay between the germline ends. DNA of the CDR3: TGCGCCAGCAGCTTGGGCGAGACAGATACGCAGTATTTT. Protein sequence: CASSLGETDTQYF.

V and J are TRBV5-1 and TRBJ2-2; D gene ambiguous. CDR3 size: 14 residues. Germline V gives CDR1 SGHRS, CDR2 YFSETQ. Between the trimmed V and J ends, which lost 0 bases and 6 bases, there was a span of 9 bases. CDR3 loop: CASSLVGLAGELFF. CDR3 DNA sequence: TGCGCCAGCAGCTTGGTGGGCCTTGCCGGGGAGCTGTTTTTT. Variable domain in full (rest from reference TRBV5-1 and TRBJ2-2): KAGVTQTPRYLIKTRGQQVTLSCSPISGHRSVSWYQQTPGQGLQFLFEYFSETQRNKGNFPGRFSGRQFSNSRSEMNVSTLELGDSALYLCASSLVGLAGELFFGEGSRLTVL.

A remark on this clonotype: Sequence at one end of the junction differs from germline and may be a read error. The CDR3 is CTTSKSYRVSGNTIYF. The CDR3 region has the DNA TGTACCACCAGCAAGAGCTACAGAGTCTCTGGAAACACCATATATTTT. This chain connects TRBV15 to TRBJ1-3; D remains ambiguous. Germline V CDR1 and CDR2: LNHNV, YYDKDF (reference sequence). This CDR3 spans 16 amino acids.

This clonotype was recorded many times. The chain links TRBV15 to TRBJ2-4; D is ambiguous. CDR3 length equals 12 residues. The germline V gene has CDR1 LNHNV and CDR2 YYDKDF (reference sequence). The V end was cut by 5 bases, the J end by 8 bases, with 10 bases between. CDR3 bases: TGTGCCACCAGCGGGGTTGTGGACATTCAGTACTTC. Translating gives CATSGVVDIQYF.

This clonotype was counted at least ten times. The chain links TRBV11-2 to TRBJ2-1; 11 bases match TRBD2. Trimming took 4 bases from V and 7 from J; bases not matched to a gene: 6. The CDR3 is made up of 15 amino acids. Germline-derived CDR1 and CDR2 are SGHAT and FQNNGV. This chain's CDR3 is CASSSILAGANEQFF. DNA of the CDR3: TGTGCCAGCAGCTCGATACTAGCGGGGGCAAATGAGCAGTTCTTC. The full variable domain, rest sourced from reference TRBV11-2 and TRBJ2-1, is EAGVAQSPRYKIIEKRQSVAFWCNPISGHATLYWYQQILGQGPKLLIQFQNNGVVDDSQLPKDRFSAERLKGVDSTLKIQPAKLEDSAVYLCASSSILAGANEQFFGPGTRLTVL.

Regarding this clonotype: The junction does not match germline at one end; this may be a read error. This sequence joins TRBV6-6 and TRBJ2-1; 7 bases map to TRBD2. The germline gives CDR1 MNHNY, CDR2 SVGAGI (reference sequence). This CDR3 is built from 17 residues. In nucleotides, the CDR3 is TGTGTCAGCAGAACAAGGGAGGGGATGAATGCCTACAATGAGCAGTTCTTC. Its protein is CVSRTREGMNAYNEQFF.

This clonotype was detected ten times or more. The chain's CDR3 is CASSQVPQGLSYF. The CDR3 coding sequence is TGTGCCAGCAGCCAAGTTCCGCAGGGATTGTCGTACTTC. V and J are TRBV3-1 and TRBJ2-5; the D gene is possibly TRBD1 (5 bases). This CDR3 region has 13 residues. Trimming shortened V by 1 base and J by 13 bases, and 16 bases separated the two germline ends. Germline V CDR1 and CDR2: LGHDT, YNNKEL (reference sequence).